Below, 15 T cell receptor beta chains from the same sample are listed, as sequenced in a study of Graves' ophthalmopathy and Graves' hyperthyroidism. The sequenced template was RNA, covering the TCR beta CDR3 region. First-round RT-PCR employed HTBI primers, with a second-round multiplex PCR after it. MiXCR, applied by TCRdb to the multiplex PCR reads, yields one record per CDR3 protein. The sample yields 500,000 to 800,000 distinct CDR3 sequences, about two fifths seen once. The source material was peripheral blood. These TCRs come from an adult man with Graves' ophthalmopathy.

The chain links TRBV6-5 to TRBJ2-5; possibly TRBD2 for D (5 bases). The V gene's germline CDR1 is MNHEY and CDR2 SVGAGI. This CDR3 has 15 amino acids. V lost 0 bases to trimming and J lost 5 bases, with 13 bases between them. The CDR3 bases are TGTGCCAGCAGTTACTCACCGGGAAAGATGGAGACCCAGTACTTC. This gives the protein CASSYSPGKMETQYF.

V is TRBV9 and J is TRBJ2-7, with D possibly TRBD1 on 6 matching bases. Between the trimmed V and J ends, which lost 7 bases and 5 bases, there was a span of 19 bases. The CDR3 length is 14 residues. Per germline, CDR1 SGDLS and CDR2 YYNGEE. The CDR3 protein is CASSRAGTFNEQYF. The CDR3 bases are TGTGCCAGCTCACGAGCCGGGACATTTAACGAGCAGTACTTC.

For this clonotype: A much bigger clone sits one base away, suggesting this may be a read error. The rearrangement joins TRBV10-3 to TRBJ2-5; 7 bases line up with TRBD1. The V segment lost 4 bases and the J segment 4 bases; nucleotides outside the gene matches: 12. Germline V gene lookup returns CDR1 ENHRY and CDR2 SYGVKD. The CDR3 is 16 amino acids. CDR3 sequence reads: CAISVPGTEGPETQYF. The CDR3 DNA follows: TGTGCCATCAGTGTCCCCGGGACAGAAGGCCCAGAGACCCAGTACTTC.

Remarks on this clonotype: Possible read error: a much larger clone is one base away. This chain links TRBV2 with TRBJ1-1; D might be TRBD1 (5 bases). There are 16 residues in the CDR3. The germline V and J ends were trimmed by 5 bases and 0 bases, with 16 bases remaining between them. Germline lookup yields CDR1 SNHLY and CDR2 FYNNEI. The CDR3 sequence is CASSLQGEQLNTEAFF. The CDR3, as DNA: TGTGCCAGCAGTTTACAAGGGGAACAGCTGAACACTGAAGCTTTCTTT.

A note on this clonotype: Just one base apart from a much larger clone, this may be a read error. The V and J genes are TRBV29-1 and TRBJ2-7; a weak D match, TRBD2 (6 bases). The germline V and J ends were trimmed by 6 bases and 2 bases, with 20 bases remaining between them. Germline CDR1 and CDR2: SQVTM and ANQGSEA. The CDR3 runs 15 residues. The CDR3 DNA reads as TGCAGCGTGGGCCCTATACCGGGACTTACCTACGAGCAGTACTTC. Translated, it gives CSVGPIPGLTYEQYF.

This clonotype turned up a few times. The chain carries TRBV6-5 and TRBJ1-2; TRBD1 agrees at 7 bases. J was trimmed by 0 bases and V by 5 bases; bases with no gene match: 9. The germline gives CDR1 MNHEY, CDR2 SVGAGI. The CDR3 is 16 amino acids. The CDR3 DNA is TGTGCCAGCAGTGAGCAATGGACAGGATCTAACTATGGCTACACCTTC. It yields the protein CASSEQWTGSNYGYTF.

Concerning this clonotype itself: Since a much larger clone is just one base distant, this may be a read error. The chain employs TRBV20-1 and TRBJ1-6; D unclear. With 6 bases removed from V and 6 bases from J, the gap between germline ends came to 12 bases. Germline values: CDR1 DFQATT, CDR2 SNEGSKA (reference sequence). The CDR3 loop spans 13 amino acids. CDR3 amino acids: CSAPTPSNSPLHF. The CDR3 DNA sequence: TGCAGTGCCCCGACCCCCAGTAATTCACCCCTCCACTTT.

This clonotype came up a few times. This rearrangement joins TRBV13 to TRBJ2-7; tentative D call: TRBD1 (5 bases). Per germline, CDR1 PRHDT and CDR2 FYEKMQ (reference sequence). This CDR3 has 14 residues. V was clipped by 0 bases and J by 3 bases, with 9 bases between them. This chain's CDR3 is CASSLGDNVYEQYF. In DNA, the CDR3 is TGTGCCAGCAGCTTAGGGGACAACGTCTACGAGCAGTACTTC.

This clonotype came up many times. V gene TRBV19 combines with J gene TRBJ1-5, with 9 bases identical to TRBD1. The germline V gene encodes CDR1 LNHDA and CDR2 SQIVND (reference sequence). After removal of 6 bases from V and 5 bases from J, the junction contained 5 bases not matched to a gene. The CDR3 extends over 14 amino acids. The CDR3 bases are TGTGCCAGTAGCCGACAGGGGGGGGATCAGCCCCAGCATTTT. It yields the protein CASSRQGGDQPQHF.

This clonotype has ten or more counts. The chain employs TRBV6-5 and TRBJ1-5; a possible D gene is TRBD1 (6 bases). CDR1 is MNHEY and CDR2 is SVGAGI in the germline V gene. Trimming took 7 bases from V and 3 from J, leaving 13 bases between them. The CDR3 contains 14 residues. The CDR3 region has the DNA TGTGCCAGCACCGGGACACCTGCCAATCAGCCCCAGCATTTT. This sequence encodes CASTGTPANQPQHF.

This chain uses TRBV11-2 with TRBJ2-5; D is unclear. Deletions cut 2 bases from V and 3 bases from J, with 16 bases between. The CDR3 totals 16 residues. The germline V gene has CDR1 SGHAT and CDR2 FQNNGV. This CDR3 reads CASSLFEEGRKETQYF. DNA for the CDR3: TGTGCCAGCAGCTTATTTGAGGAAGGAAGAAAAGAGACCCAGTACTTC.

This clonotype was observed many times. The CDR3 loop is CASSPLTANYGYTF. Written as DNA, the CDR3 is TGCGCCAGCAGCCCTTTGACAGCTAACTATGGCTACACCTTC. The rearrangement uses TRBV4-1 and TRBJ1-2, with a weak D call TRBD1 (5 bases). The length of the CDR3 is 14 residues. Trimming took 4 bases from V and 0 from J, leaving 9 bases between them. Germline values: CDR1 MGHRA, CDR2 YSYEKL.

The V gene is TRBV29-1, the J gene TRBJ2-5, with 9 bases identical to TRBD1. J was trimmed by 7 bases and V by 2 bases; bases with no gene match: 11. The CDR3 covers 15 residues. Germline CDR1 reads SQVTM; CDR2 reads ANQGSEA. DNA for the CDR3: TGCAGCGTTGAACCCCGGGACAGGGTGGTTGGGACCCAGTACTTC. Its translation: CSVEPRDRVVGTQYF.

This clonotype was counted only a few times. The rearrangement joins TRBV3-1 to TRBJ1-1; TRBD1 matches 8 bases. The length of the CDR3 is 15 residues. Unmatched junction bases numbered 9, after V lost 4 bases and J lost 5 bases. Per the germline V gene, CDR1 is LGHDT and CDR2 is YNNKEL (reference sequence). The CDR3 DNA is TGTGCCAGCAGCCGATCGGACAGGGTGGGGACTGAAGCTTTCTTT. Translation: CASSRSDRVGTEAFF.

The chain recombines TRBV5-1 with TRBJ1-1; D remains unclear. Looked up from germline, CDR1 is SGHRS and CDR2 is YFSETQ. The CDR3 length is 15 residues. Trimming took off 4 bases at V and 7 bases at J, with 20 bases between the two ends. CDR3: CASSQTSGGSFEAFF. The DNA for the CDR3 is TGCGCCAGCAGCCAAACCTCGGGAGGTAGCTTTGAAGCTTTCTTT.